These 9 T cell receptor beta chains were all obtained from the same sample, sequenced in a study of cytomegalovirus exposure and HLA in healthy donors. Primers for the PCR totalled 60 Vbeta and 13 Jbeta. Clones were read by immunoSEQ multiplex PCR, and TCRdb kept only the in-frame ones, dropping some. This repertoire includes about 110,000 clones. The sequenced sample was PBMCs. The receptor set was obtained from a man aged 35-49 years in good health and CMV-seropositive.

The chain uses TRBV28 and TRBJ1-2; D not resolved. CDR1 is MDHEN and CDR2 is SYDVKM in the germline V gene. Trimming took off 10 bases at V and 0 bases at J, with 15 bases between the two ends. CDR3 length equals 14 residues. The CDR3 loop is CATASGLANYGYTF. CDR3 DNA: TGTGCCACCGCCTCGGGATTAGCTAACTATGGCTACACCTTC.

The rearrangement links TRBV19 to TRBJ2-3; D might be TRBD2 (7 bases). Germline V gene data show CDR1 as LNHDA and CDR2 as SQIVND (reference sequence). V was cut by 7 bases and J by 5 bases, with 19 bases left in between. This CDR3 contains 15 residues. The CDR3 reads CASTGGAGKEDTQYF. The CDR3 nucleotides read TGTGCCAGTACGGGGGGCGCGGGAAAGGAAGATACGCAGTATTTT.

CDR3 sequence (DNA): TGTGCCAGCAGTTTGGGACAGGGTTGGTACGAGCAGTACTTC. Protein sequence: CASSLGQGWYEQYF. The chain is built from TRBV27 and TRBJ2-7; TRBD1 agrees at 9 bases. V gave up 3 bases and J gave up 4 bases; unmatched junction bases: 4. Per germline, CDR1 MNHEY and CDR2 SMNVEV (reference sequence). This CDR3 contains 14 residues.

This rearrangement joins TRBV5-1 to TRBJ1-2; possible D gene TRBD1, 6 bases. The CDR3 extends over 14 amino acids. The V gene's germline CDR1 is SGHRS and CDR2 YFSETQ. Trimming pared 8 bases from V and 4 bases from J, leaving 18 bases between. The CDR3 loop is CASQQGDSLYGYTF. The DNA of the CDR3 is TGCGCCAGTCAACAGGGTGATTCTCTCTATGGCTACACCTTC.

This chain joins TRBV30 and TRBJ2-4; the match to TRBD2 covers 7 bases. The junction had 5 bases not matched to a gene; V was cut back by 3 bases and J by 0 bases. Per germline, CDR1 GTSNPN and CDR2 SVGIG (reference sequence). This CDR3 spans 15 amino acids. DNA of the CDR3: TGTGCCTGGAGCGGGGGGATTATAGCCAAAAACATTCAGTACTTC. Its protein product is CAWSGGIIAKNIQYF.

The rearrangement uses TRBV7-9 and TRBJ2-3; 12 positions match TRBD2. The CDR3 is made up of 16 amino acids. The germline CDR1 and CDR2 sequences are SEHNR and FQNEAQ (reference sequence). V was pared by 6 bases and J by 0 bases, with 4 bases of the junction left unmatched. CDR3 sequence reads: CASSFGLAGSTDTQYF. The CDR3 nucleotides read TGTGCCAGCAGTTTCGGACTAGCGGGGAGCACAGATACGCAGTATTTT.

The chain has TRBV18 and TRBJ1-1; D remains ambiguous. V lost 3 bases and J lost 5, with 16 bases in between. The CDR3 contains 15 residues. Germline loops: CDR1 KGHSH, CDR2 LQKENI. The DNA for the CDR3 is TGTGCCAGCTCACCTCCCATGACACGTCGAACTGAAGCTTTCTTT. Translating gives CASSPPMTRRTEAFF. Together with reference TRBV18 and TRBJ1-1, the CDR3 gives the full variable domain: NAGVMQNPRHLVRRRGQEARLRCSPMKGHSHVYWYRQLPEEGLKFMVYLQKENIIDESGMPKERFSAEFPKEGPSILRIQQVVRGDSAAYFCASSPPMTRRTEAFFGQGTRLTVV.

Comments on this clone: In the same sample, other DNA sequences code for this CDR3. V and J are TRBV28 and TRBJ2-1, with 10 nucleotides matching TRBD2. The V gene's germline CDR1 is MDHEN and CDR2 SYDVKM. This CDR3 is built from 15 residues. V dropped 4 bases and J dropped 2; count of bases not matched to a gene: 2. Written as DNA, the CDR3 is TGTGCCAGCAGTTCTCTAGCGGGAGCCTACAATGAGCAGTTCTTC. Its translation is CASSSLAGAYNEQFF.

The chain couples TRBV9 to TRBJ2-2; tentative D call: TRBD2 (5 bases). V lost 0 bases and J lost 6, with 18 bases in between. There are 17 residues in the CDR3. In germline, CDR1 is SGDLS, CDR2 YYNGEE. The chain's CDR3 is CASSVAPGGGPPGELFF. DNA for the CDR3: TGTGCCAGCAGCGTAGCCCCGGGCGGCGGGCCACCCGGGGAGCTGTTTTTT.